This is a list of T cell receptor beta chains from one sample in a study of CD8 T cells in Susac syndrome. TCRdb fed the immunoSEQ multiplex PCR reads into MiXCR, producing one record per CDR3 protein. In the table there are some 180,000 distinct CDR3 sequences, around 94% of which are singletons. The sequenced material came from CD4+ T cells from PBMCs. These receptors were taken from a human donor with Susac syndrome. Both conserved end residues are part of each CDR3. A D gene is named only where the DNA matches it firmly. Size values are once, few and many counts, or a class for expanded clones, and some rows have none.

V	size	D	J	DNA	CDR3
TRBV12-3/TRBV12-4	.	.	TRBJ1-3	TGTGCCAGCAGTCCATCTCGGGGAGAGGGAAACACCATATATTTT	CASSPSRGEGNTIYF
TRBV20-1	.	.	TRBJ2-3	TGCAGTGCTAGAGCCACAGATACGCAGTATTTT	CSARATDTQYF
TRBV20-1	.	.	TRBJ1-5	TGCAGTGCTAGAGAGGCAGGTCGGAGCAATCAGCCCCAGCATTTT	CSAREAGRSNQPQHF
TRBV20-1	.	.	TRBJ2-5	TGCAGTGCTAGAACTGACGGAGGAGAGACCCAGTACTTC	CSARTDGGETQYF
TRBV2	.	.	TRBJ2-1	TGTGCCAGCAGTTATTTTACAGGGACGCGGTTATCAAATGAGCAGTTCTTC	CASSYFTGTRLSNEQFF
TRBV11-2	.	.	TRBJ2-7	TGTGCCAGCAGCTCACGATCCCTCGACTACGAGCAGTACTTC	CASSSRSLDYEQYF
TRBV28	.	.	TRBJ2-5	TGTGCCAGCAGGAAGACGGCTCGGGGCGAGACCCAGTACTTC	CASRKTARGETQYF
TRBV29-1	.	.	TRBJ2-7	TGCAGCGTCCTCCCAAACGGGAGAGACTACGAGCAGTACTTC	CSVLPNGRDYEQYF
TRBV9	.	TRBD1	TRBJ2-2	TGTGCCAGCAGCGACTTAACAGGGGTCACCGGGGAGCTGTTTTTT	CASSDLTGVTGELFF
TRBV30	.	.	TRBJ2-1	TGTGCCTGGACCGACCTACCGGGGATCAATGAGCAGTTCTTC	CAWTDLPGINEQFF
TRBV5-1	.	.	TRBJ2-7	TGCGCCAGCAGCTGGGTGGCGACGGCGCTATCCTACGAGCAGTACTTC	CASSWVATALSYEQYF
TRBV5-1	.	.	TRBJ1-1	TGCGCCAGCAGCGGGCCGACAAACACTGAAGCTTTCTTT	CASSGPTNTEAFF
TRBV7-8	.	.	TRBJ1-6	TGTGCCAGCAGCTCAACGGTCGTGGGGAATTCACCCCTCCACTTT	CASSSTVVGNSPLHF
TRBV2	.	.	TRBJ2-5	TGTGCCAGCATCCCGACCGTGGGCGAGACCCAGTACTTC	CASIPTVGETQYF
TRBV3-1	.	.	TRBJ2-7	TGTGCCAGCAGCCAAGAGTTTACGGCGGGACCGACCTACGAGCAGTACTTC	CASSQEFTAGPTYEQYF
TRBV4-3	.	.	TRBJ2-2	TGCGCCAGCAGCCGAGCTACCAGGGGATCGAACACCGGGGAGCTGTTTTTT	CASSRATRGSNTGELFF
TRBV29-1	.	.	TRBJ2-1	TGCAGCGTTAGAGCCCCTCCTTCCTACAATGAGCAGTTCTTC	CSVRAPPSYNEQFF
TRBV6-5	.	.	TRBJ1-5	TGTGCCAGCAGGTACAGGGCTCATAGCAATCAGCCCCAGCATTTT	CASRYRAHSNQPQHF
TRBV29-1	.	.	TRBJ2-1	TGCAGCGTTGAAAACCATGAGCAGTTCTTC	CSVENHEQFF
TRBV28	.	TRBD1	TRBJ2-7	TGTGCCAGCAGTTCCCTGGGACAGGGGGCAAATTACGAGCAGTACTTC	CASSSLGQGANYEQYF
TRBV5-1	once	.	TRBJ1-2	TGCGCCAGCACCAGGGGCTCTAACTATGGCTACACCTTC	CASTRGSNYGYTF
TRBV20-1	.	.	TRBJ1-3	TGCAGTGCTCCGGCAGGGGCATCTGGAAACACCATATATTTT	CSAPAGASGNTIYF
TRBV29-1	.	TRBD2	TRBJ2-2	TGCAGCGTTGAGGGGGTGGCTAGCGGGGCCGGGGAGCTGTTTTTT	CSVEGVASGAGELFF
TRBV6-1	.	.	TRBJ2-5	TGTGCCAGCAGTGATAGCCTTGGGAGGACCCAGTACTTC	CASSDSLGRTQYF
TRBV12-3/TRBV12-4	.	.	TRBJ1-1	TGTGCCAGCAGTTGGGAGGGTATCACTGAAGCTTTCTTT	CASSWEGITEAFF
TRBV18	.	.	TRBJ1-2	TGTGCCAGCTCACCACCTACGGTGGCAGGGAAAGGCTACACCTTC	CASSPPTVAGKGYTF
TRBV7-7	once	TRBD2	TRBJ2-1	TGTGCTAGCAGCCGGAGCGGGGGGCCATACAATGAGCAGTTCTTC	CASSRSGGPYNEQFF
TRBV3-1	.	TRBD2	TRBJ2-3	TGTGCCAGCAGCCAAGATCGCACTAGCGGGAGCACAGATACGCAGTATTTT	CASSQDRTSGSTDTQYF
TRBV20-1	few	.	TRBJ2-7	TGCAGTGCTACTGACCCAGGCCGCAGGGAGCAGTACTTC	CSATDPGRREQYF
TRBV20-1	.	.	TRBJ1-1	TGCAGTGCTAGAGATGAGGGGGGGAGCACTGAAGCTTTCTTT	CSARDEGGSTEAFF
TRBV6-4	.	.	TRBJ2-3	TGTGCCAGCAGCACAGGGTCTTCCACAGATACGCAGTATTTT	CASSTGSSTDTQYF
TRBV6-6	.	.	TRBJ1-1	TGTGCCAGCAGCTCCATCGGTGGGGGACCTAACACTGAAGCTTTCTTT	CASSSIGGGPNTEAFF
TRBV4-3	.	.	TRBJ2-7	TGCGCCAGCAGCCAAGACCTACGTACTCTAGCCTACGAGCAGTACTTC	CASSQDLRTLAYEQYF
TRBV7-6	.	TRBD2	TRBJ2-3	TGTGCCAGCAGCTTAGCGGGAGGGACAGATACGCAGTATTTT	CASSLAGGTDTQYF
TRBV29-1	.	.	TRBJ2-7	TGCAGCGTTCTGTACAGGGGAGGCGAGCAGTACTTC	CSVLYRGGEQYF
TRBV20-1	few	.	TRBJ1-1	TGCAGTGCTAGAGAGGACAGGAACACTGAAGCTTTCTTT	CSAREDRNTEAFF
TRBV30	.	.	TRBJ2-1	TGTGCCTGGAATGCGGGGCGCTCCTACAATGAGCAGTTCTTC	CAWNAGRSYNEQFF
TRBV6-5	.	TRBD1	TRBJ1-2	TGTGCCAGCAGTTCTACGGACAGGGGGCCCTATGGCTACACCTTC	CASSSTDRGPYGYTF
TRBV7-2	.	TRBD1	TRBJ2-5	TGTGCCAGCAGCACCGGGACAGAAGTAGAGACCCAGTACTTC	CASSTGTEVETQYF
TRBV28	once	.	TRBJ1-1	TGTGCCAGCAGTTTAACCCCCAGGAAAATGAACACTGAAGCTTTCTTT	CASSLTPRKMNTEAFF
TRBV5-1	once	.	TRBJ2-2	TGCGCCAGCAGCTTGGGGTACACCGGGGAGCTGTTTTTT	CASSLGYTGELFF
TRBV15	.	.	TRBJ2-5	TGTGCCACCAGCAGAGATCAGGCCGGGCAAGAGACCCAGTACTTC	CATSRDQAGQETQYF
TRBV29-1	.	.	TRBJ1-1	TGCAGCGTTCTCCGGCCGGTGAACACTGAAGCTTTCTTT	CSVLRPVNTEAFF
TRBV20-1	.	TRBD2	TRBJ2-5	TGCAGTGCTGGATCGAGCGGGATTAAAGAGACCCAGTACTTC	CSAGSSGIKETQYF
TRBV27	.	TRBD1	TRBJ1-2	TGTGCCAGCAGCCGGAACAGGGGGCAACGCTACACCTTC	CASSRNRGQRYTF
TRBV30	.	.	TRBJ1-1	TGTGCCTGGAGAAGTACGGGGGCCACTGAAGCTTTCTTT	CAWRSTGATEAFF
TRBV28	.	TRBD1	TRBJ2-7	TGTGCCAGCAGGACGGGACAGGGGTACGAGCAGTACTTC	CASRTGQGYEQYF
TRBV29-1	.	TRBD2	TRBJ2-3	TGCAGCACTAGCGGGAGGGCAATGACAGATACGCAGTATTTT	CSTSGRAMTDTQYF
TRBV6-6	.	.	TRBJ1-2	TGTGCCAGCAGAAGACCGGATATTCGGGACTATGGCTACACCTTC	CASRRPDIRDYGYTF
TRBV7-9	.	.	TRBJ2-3	TGTGCCAGCAGCTTAGTTCATGCCACAGATACGCAGTATTTT	CASSLVHATDTQYF
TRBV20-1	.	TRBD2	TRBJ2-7	TGCAGTGCTAGAGAGGGGACTAGACTGGAGAAGCAGTACTTC	CSAREGTRLEKQYF
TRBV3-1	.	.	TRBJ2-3	TGTGCCAGCAGCCAAGTCGAGGCGGGGGCGAAAGATACGCAGTATTTT	CASSQVEAGAKDTQYF
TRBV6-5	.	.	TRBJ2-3	TGTGCCAGCAGTTACACAGGGAGCACAGATACGCAGTATTTT	CASSYTGSTDTQYF
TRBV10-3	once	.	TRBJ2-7	TGTGCCATCAATGACTTTGGACAACGCTACGAGCAGTACTTC	CAINDFGQRYEQYF
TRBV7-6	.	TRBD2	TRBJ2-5	TGTGCCAGCAGGTCTGGACTAGCGGGAGGCCCCGGGACCCAGTACTTC	CASRSGLAGGPGTQYF
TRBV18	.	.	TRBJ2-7	TGTGCCAGCTCACCAAACGTGGGCACTTCCTACGAGCAGTACTTC	CASSPNVGTSYEQYF
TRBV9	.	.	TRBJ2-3	TGTGCCAGCAGCGTAGCGGGCACAGATACGCAGTATTTT	CASSVAGTDTQYF
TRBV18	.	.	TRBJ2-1	TGTGCCAGCTCACCACGGGAGGGGGATGAGCAGTTCTTC	CASSPREGDEQFF
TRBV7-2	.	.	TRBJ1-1	TGTGCCAGCAGCTTATTCTCGGGGAGCGGGTCTGAAGCTTTCTTT	CASSLFSGSGSEAFF
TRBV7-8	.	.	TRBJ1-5	TGTGCCAGCAGCTTAGCGCGGGCCCCAGGAGGCAATCAGCCCCAGCATTTT	CASSLARAPGGNQPQHF